Below, 20 T cell receptor beta chains from the same sample are listed, as sequenced in a study of cytomegalovirus exposure and HLA in healthy donors. Primers: 60 Vbeta forward and 13 Jbeta reverse. Profiling relied on immunoSEQ multiplex PCR, and the TCRdb table lists in-frame clones only, not all of them. The sample records approximately 88,000 clones, about four fifths being singletons. The sequenced material came from PBMCs. These receptors were obtained from a man younger than 35 in good health and CMV-seropositive.

This sequence joins TRBV10-3 and TRBJ1-1, with D possibly being TRBD1 (5 bases). This CDR3 is 14 amino acids long. Germline V gene data show CDR1 as ENHRY and CDR2 as SYGVKD. The ends were cut back, 6 bases at V and 0 bases at J, with 11 bases in the middle. The DNA for the CDR3 is TGTGCCATCAGCCTGACAGTCATGAACACTGAAGCTTTCTTT. Its translation is CAISLTVMNTEAFF.

The chain is built from TRBV4-2 and TRBJ1-4; the match to TRBD1 covers 8 bases. This CDR3 spans 14 amino acids. Germline lookup yields CDR1 LGHNA and CDR2 YNFKEQ. J lost 7 bases, V lost 0 bases, and 1 base had no gene match. This chain's CDR3 is CASSQEQGGEKLFF. In DNA form, the CDR3 reads TGTGCCAGCAGCCAAGAACAGGGGGGTGAAAAACTGTTTTTT.

This rearrangement joins TRBV4-2 to TRBJ2-7; tentatively, D is TRBD2 (6 bases). Trimming left V 1 base short and J 7 bases short, with 11 bases between. Germline assignment: CDR1 LGHNA and CDR2 YNFKEQ. CDR3 length equals 13 residues. The CDR3 DNA sequence: TGTGCCAGCAGCCAAGGCGGGACTCCAGAGCAGTACTTC. It is translated as CASSQGGTPEQYF.

This chain connects TRBV28 to TRBJ2-7; unclear D gene. The length of the CDR3 is 13 residues. Germline V CDR1 and CDR2: MDHEN, SYDVKM. Trimming removed 5 bases at V and 1 base at J, with 9 bases between. The CDR3 nucleotides read TGTGCCAGCAGTGACCGGGTGTCCTACGAGCAGTACTTC. Translation gives CASSDRVSYEQYF.

V is TRBV11-2 and J is TRBJ1-1; possibly TRBD1 for D (5 bases). V was cut by 5 bases and J by 5 bases, with 18 bases left in between. The CDR3 runs to 15 residues. CDR1 SGHAT and CDR2 FQNNGV come from the germline V gene. The CDR3 nucleotides are TGTGCCAGCAGCCAGACAGACTCGTGGGGTACTGAAGCTTTCTTT. Amino acids: CASSQTDSWGTEAFF. Filled out from reference TRBV11-2 and TRBJ1-1, the complete variable domain reads EAGVAQSPRYKIIEKRQSVAFWCNPISGHATLYWYQQILGQGPKLLIQFQNNGVVDDSQLPKDRFSAERLKGVDSTLKIQPAKLEDSAVYLCASSQTDSWGTEAFFGQGTRLTVV.

This chain joins TRBV6-5 and TRBJ2-7; possibly TRBD2 for D (6 bases). The V and J ends lost 5 bases and 3 bases respectively, with 14 bases between them. The CDR3 has 14 amino acids. Germline CDR1 reads MNHEY; CDR2 reads SVGAGI. The CDR3 sequence is CASSPPGLIYEQYF. The CDR3 region has the DNA TGTGCCAGCAGTCCCCCAGGACTAATCTACGAGCAGTACTTC.

This chain connects TRBV11-2 to TRBJ1-1; D is uncertain. Trimming cost V 4 bases and J 4 bases, with 10 bases left between them. There are 13 residues in the CDR3. Germline V gene lookup returns CDR1 SGHAT and CDR2 FQNNGV. For the CDR3, the DNA is TGTGCCAGCAGCTCCGAATACGGCACTGAAGCTTTCTTT. Translating it yields CASSSEYGTEAFF.

The V call is TRBV9, the J call TRBJ1-1, with D unresolved. V lost 0 bases and J lost 2, with 11 bases in between. The CDR3 consists of 15 residues. Germline V CDR1 and CDR2: SGDLS, YYNGEE. The CDR3 DNA sequence: TGTGCCAGCAGCGTAGGCCACACGATCAACACTGAAGCTTTCTTT. It is translated as CASSVGHTINTEAFF.

This clone was counted a single time. CDR3 sequence: CASSLLRFELTAFF. As DNA, the CDR3 is TGTGCCAGCAGCTTATTGAGGTTTGAGCTTACGGCTTTCTTT. The gene calls are TRBV7-8 and TRBJ1-1; D is uncertain. The CDR3 runs to 14 residues. V lost 2 bases to trimming and J lost 11 bases, with 18 bases between them. The germline V gene has CDR1 SGHVS and CDR2 FQNEAQ.

The J gene is TRBJ2-5, the V gene TRBV11-3, with a weak D call TRBD1 (7 bases). Per germline, CDR1 SGHNT and CDR2 YENEEA. CDR3 length equals 12 residues. Trimming pared 5 bases from V and 5 bases from J, leaving 9 bases between. As DNA, the CDR3 is TGTGCCAGCAGCGCAGGGGGGGAGACCCAGTACTTC. Its protein is CASSAGGETQYF.

The V call is TRBV6-5, the J call TRBJ2-3; D possibly corresponds to TRBD1 (5 bases). V lost 5 bases and J 14 bases, leaving 17 bases between the germline ends. The CDR3 sequence is 12 residues long. The germline V gene has CDR1 MNHEY and CDR2 SVGAGI. CDR3 DNA: TGTGCCAGCAGTGTTGCAGGCAGGGAACCGTATTTT. Translated: CASSVAGREPYF.

The chain carries TRBV28 and TRBJ2-6; TRBD2 aligns across 13 bases. Germline CDR1 reads MDHEN; CDR2 reads SYDVKM. CDR3 size: 17 residues. V was pared by 7 bases and J by 4 bases, with 7 bases of the junction left unmatched. CDR3 nucleotides: TGTGCCAGCACCTCGGGACTAGCGGGAACGGGGGCCAACGTCCTGACTTTC. Translated, it gives CASTSGLAGTGANVLTF.

The DNA of the CDR3 is TGCGCCAGCAGCTTGGCCTTAGCGGGAGGGACCCAGTACTTC. This sequence encodes CASSLALAGGTQYF. This sequence joins TRBV5-1 and TRBJ2-5, with 10 nucleotides matching TRBD2. Germline CDR1 SGHRS, CDR2 YFSETQ. V dropped 0 bases and J dropped 7; count of bases not matched to a gene: 3. CDR3 size: 14 residues.

The chain uses TRBV5-6 and TRBJ2-7; D not resolved. The CDR3 sequence is 12 residues long. V was pared by 1 base and J by 6 bases, with 8 bases between. CDR1 and CDR2 from the germline V gene are SGHDT and YYEEEE. CDR3 coding DNA: TGTGCCAGCAGCTTGCCCGAGTCCGAGCAGTACTTC. Amino acid sequence: CASSLPESEQYF.

This clone came up a few times. This chain connects TRBV6-1 to TRBJ2-1, with 12 bases that match TRBD2. With 4 bases clipped from V and 6 bases from J, the junction kept 4 bases outside the gene matches. In germline, CDR1 is MNHNS, CDR2 SASEGT. This CDR3 is 15 amino acids long. The CDR3 coding sequence is TGTGCCAGCAGTGGACTAGCGGGGGACCTCAATGAGCAGTTCTTC. This translates into CASSGLAGDLNEQFF.

This sequence joins TRBV2 and TRBJ1-1; TRBD1 aligns across 8 bases. Germline V gene lookup returns CDR1 SNHLY and CDR2 FYNNEI. This CDR3 region has 16 residues. The junction had 6 bases not matched to a gene; V was cut back by 2 bases and J by 1 base. The CDR3 spells CASSETWTGSNTEAFF. The CDR3 DNA reads TGTGCCAGCAGTGAAACCTGGACAGGGTCGAACACTGAAGCTTTCTTT.

V is TRBV5-6 and J is TRBJ1-5, with D hard to call. Looked up from germline, CDR1 is SGHDT and CDR2 is YYEEEE. The germline V and J ends were trimmed by 4 bases and 6 bases, with 20 bases remaining between them. This CDR3 has 16 amino acids. The CDR3 region is CASSRSGAAVSQPQHF. The CDR3 coding sequence is TGTGCCAGCAGCCGGTCCGGAGCCGCCGTTAGTCAGCCCCAGCATTTT.

The chain recombines TRBV4-1 with TRBJ2-1; 13 nucleotides match TRBD2. This CDR3 spans 18 amino acids. Trimming cost V 0 bases and J 10 bases; bases outside gene matches: 12. The germline V gene has CDR1 MGHRA and CDR2 YSYEKL. CDR3 nucleotides: TGCGCCAGCAGCCAAGAACCAATGACTAGCGGGAGGCCAGGGGAGCAGTTCTTC. It specifies CASSQEPMTSGRPGEQFF.

This clone has just a few counts. This chain connects TRBV11-2 to TRBJ1-5; D ambiguous. Germline values: CDR1 SGHAT, CDR2 FQNNGV. Trimming took 0 bases from V and 1 from J, leaving 7 bases between them. This CDR3 has 15 residues. The CDR3 region is CASSLDLGSNQPQHF. The CDR3 DNA follows: TGTGCCAGCAGCTTAGATCTAGGAAGCAATCAGCCCCAGCATTTT.

The genes are TRBV6-5 and TRBJ2-5, with TRBD2 identical over 7 bases. The assigned J gene may be wrong: the sequence end matches TRBJ2-7 better. The CDR3 sequence is 15 residues long. Germline V gene data show CDR1 as MNHEY and CDR2 as SVGAGI. DNA of the CDR3: TGTGCCAGCAGTTACGTGGGAGGGCCCTCCTACGAGCAGTACTTC. Translated: CASSYVGGPSYEQYF.